Each of the 26 T cell receptor beta chains below was sequenced from the same sample in a study of OX40 agonist ivuxolimab in advanced cancers. The data were produced by immunoSEQ multiplex PCR, yet TCRdb's version contains in-frame clones alone and is incomplete. The table includes around 50,000 clones, more than 70% detected once. The sample consisted of CD4+ or CD8+ T cells sorted from blood, taken in a trial of the OX40 agonist ivuxolimab. These receptors all come from an adult with an advanced solid tumor such as melanoma, head and neck, liver or kidney cancer.

The chain has TRBV11-3 and TRBJ2-3; 10 nucleotides line up with TRBD2. CDR1 and CDR2 from the germline V gene are SGHNT and YENEEA. V was pared by 4 bases and J by 4 bases, with 5 bases of the junction left unmatched. CDR3 length equals 15 residues. This chain's CDR3 is CASSSGLAHSDTQYF. The CDR3 region has the DNA TGTGCCAGCAGCTCGGGACTAGCGCATTCAGATACGCAGTATTTT.

V is TRBV2 and J is TRBJ2-1; 7 bases line up with TRBD2. Germline lookup yields CDR1 SNHLY and CDR2 FYNNEI. The J segment lost 10 bases and the V segment lost 4 bases, leaving 7 bases of the junction unmatched. The CDR3 sequence is 13 residues long. The CDR3 bases are TGTGCCAGCAGTGGAGTAGCGGGCTTGGAGCAGTTCTTC. Translated, it gives CASSGVAGLEQFF.

The J gene is TRBJ2-4, the V gene TRBV19; 8 nucleotides agree with TRBD1. V lost 6 bases, J lost 1 base, and 5 bases stayed unmatched. This CDR3 contains 15 residues. The V gene's germline CDR1 is LNHDA and CDR2 SQIVND (reference sequence). The CDR3 region is CASSPDRVAKNIQYF. In nucleotides, the CDR3 is TGTGCCAGTAGCCCGGACAGGGTTGCCAAAAACATTCAGTACTTC.

The J gene is TRBJ2-7, the V gene TRBV5-4; maybe TRBD1 (6 bases). With 0 bases removed from V and 3 bases from J, the gap between germline ends came to 13 bases. The CDR3 loop spans 15 amino acids. CDR1 is SGHNT and CDR2 is YYREEE in the germline V gene (reference sequence). As DNA, the CDR3 is TGTGCCAGCAGCTTGGGGGGGACATTTCACTACGAGCAGTACTTC. Translating gives CASSLGGTFHYEQYF.

The J gene is TRBJ2-7, the V gene TRBV6-5; TRBD1 matches at 7 bases. The V and J ends lost 6 bases and 6 bases, in that order; junction bases with no gene match: 5. Germline assignment: CDR1 MNHEY and CDR2 SVGAGI. The CDR3 extends over 12 amino acids. As DNA, the CDR3 is TGTGCCAGCAGGCGACAGGGTGGCGAGCAGTACTTC. Protein: CASRRQGGEQYF.

The CDR3: CSVATGVGGYTF. CDR3 sequence (DNA): TGCAGCGTCGCGACAGGGGTGGGGGGCTACACCTTC. The chain is built from TRBV29-1 and TRBJ1-2, with 8 bases aligning to TRBD1. The V segment lost 6 bases and the J segment 8 bases; nucleotides outside the gene matches: 8. The CDR3 runs to 12 residues. Germline CDR1 and CDR2: SQVTM and ANQGSEA.

The CDR3 DNA is TGTGCCAGCAGATCGGGACACTGGGCGAACACTGAAGCTTTCTTT. This sequence encodes CASRSGHWANTEAFF. The rearrangement joins TRBV6-1 to TRBJ1-1, with D maybe TRBD1 (6 bases). The CDR3 consists of 15 residues. CDR1 MNHNS and CDR2 SASEGT come from the germline V gene. V shed 6 bases and J shed 1 base, with 15 bases lying between them.

V and J are TRBV18 and TRBJ1-2, with D perhaps TRBD1 (5 bases). The germline V and J ends were trimmed by 4 bases and 7 bases, with 16 bases remaining between them. Germline V gene sequence: CDR1 KGHSH, CDR2 LQKENI. CDR3 length equals 14 residues. CDR3: CASSLGTVVGGYTF. In DNA, the CDR3 is TGTGCCAGCTCACTCGGGACGGTGGTTGGTGGCTACACCTTC.

This clone has a single count. The chain carries TRBV20-1 and TRBJ1-2, with D tentatively TRBD1 (6 bases). Between the trimmed V and J ends, which lost 2 bases and 12 bases, there was a span of 10 bases. CDR3 length: 10 amino acids. The germline gives CDR1 DFQATT, CDR2 SNEGSKA (reference sequence). This CDR3 reads CSARHRVDTF. CDR3 coding DNA: TGCAGTGCTAGACACAGGGTGGACACCTTC.

V usage is TRBV30 and J usage is TRBJ2-3; D is perhaps TRBD1 (6 bases). Trimming removed 2 bases from V and 4 bases from J, with 19 bases in between. The V gene's germline CDR1 is GTSNPN and CDR2 SVGIG (reference sequence). The CDR3 has 16 residues. As DNA, the CDR3 is TGTGCCTGGAGTAGTGGGGCAGGGGCCGGGGCAGATACGCAGTATTTT. Translated: CAWSSGAGAGADTQYF.

This clone was counted once. The CDR3 here is CASSTRQGSSGANVLTF. CDR3 DNA: TGCGCCAGCAGCACTCGGCAGGGTAGCTCTGGGGCCAACGTCCTGACTTTC. The rearrangement links TRBV5-1 to TRBJ2-6, with a tentative D call TRBD1 (5 bases). Trimming pared 4 bases from V and 0 bases from J, leaving 14 bases between. CDR1 is SGHRS, CDR2 YFSETQ, per germline. The CDR3 sequence is 17 residues long.

This clone appeared a single time. This chain uses TRBV29-1 with TRBJ2-1; D unclear. Trimming took off 4 bases at V and 6 bases at J, with 7 bases between the two ends. The CDR3 has 11 residues. Germline V lookup: CDR1 SQVTM, CDR2 ANQGSEA. The CDR3 bases are TGCAGCGTTGCGGTCACCAATGAGCAGTTCTTC. Translated: CSVAVTNEQFF.

V usage is TRBV6-6 and J usage is TRBJ1-5; D is unresolved. V lost 6 bases and J lost 3, with 15 bases in between. This CDR3 is 15 amino acids long. Germline-derived CDR1 and CDR2 are MNHNY and SVGAGI (reference sequence). CDR3: CASREIVSINQPQHF. The CDR3 DNA follows: TGTGCCAGCAGGGAGATTGTCAGCATCAATCAGCCCCAGCATTTT.

The V call is TRBV28, the J call TRBJ1-2; D call uncertain. The germline CDR1 and CDR2 sequences are MDHEN and SYDVKM. The CDR3 extends over 15 amino acids. V was clipped by 0 bases and J by 0 bases, with 8 bases between them. The CDR3 loop is CASSLWVGSNYGYTF. CDR3 DNA: TGTGCCAGCAGTTTATGGGTGGGTTCTAACTATGGCTACACCTTC.

The V and J genes are TRBV5-6 and TRBJ2-3; possible D gene TRBD1, 5 bases. This CDR3 contains 13 residues. Germline V gene data show CDR1 as SGHDT and CDR2 as YYEEEE. Trimming took 3 bases from V and 4 from J, leaving 9 bases between them. Here the CDR3 reads CASSSWGPDTQYF. The CDR3 DNA reads as TGTGCCAGCAGCTCCTGGGGCCCAGATACGCAGTATTTT.

The chain employs TRBV6-1 and TRBJ1-4; no clear D gene. The CDR3 is made up of 16 amino acids. The germline V gene has CDR1 MNHNS and CDR2 SASEGT. Trimming stripped 3 bases from V and 8 bases from J, with 19 bases between. CDR3 residues: CASSDTFAGRVEKLFF. The CDR3, as DNA: TGTGCCAGCAGTGACACCTTCGCGGGTAGGGTGGAAAAACTGTTTTTT.

The V gene is TRBV29-1, the J gene TRBJ2-6, with no clear D. CDR3 length equals 14 residues. V was shortened by 4 bases and J by 2 bases, with 9 bases between the two germline ends. Germline CDR1 and CDR2: SQVTM and ANQGSEA. CDR3 coding DNA: TGCAGCGTTGGAGACTTCCCTGGGGCCAACGTCCTGACTTTC. It yields the protein CSVGDFPGANVLTF.

The chain carries TRBV5-1 and TRBJ2-1, with TRBD2 identical over 7 bases. Trimming removed 4 bases from V and 7 bases from J; junction bases left unmatched: 11. CDR1 and CDR2 (germline): SGHRS, YFSETQ. The CDR3 consists of 15 residues. The CDR3 bases are TGCGCCAGCAGCCCCATTGGCGGGAGCCGAAATGAGCAGTTCTTC. This sequence encodes CASSPIGGSRNEQFF.

This rearrangement joins TRBV11-3 to TRBJ2-5; D is possibly TRBD1 (6 bases). The CDR3 length is 14 residues. The germline V gene encodes CDR1 SGHNT and CDR2 YENEEA. V was shortened by 3 bases and J by 5 bases, with 13 bases between the two germline ends. DNA of the CDR3: TGTGCCAGCAGCTTGCCAGGGGTGTTGGAGACCCAGTACTTC. Residues: CASSLPGVLETQYF.

This chain uses TRBV5-5 with TRBJ2-7; the D gene is possibly TRBD2 (6 bases). V lost 4 bases and J lost 3, with 17 bases in between. Germline assignment: CDR1 SGHKS and CDR2 YYEKEE (reference sequence). The CDR3 is 15 residues long. Here the CDR3 reads CASSARDWGFYEQYF. In nucleotides, the CDR3 is TGTGCCAGCAGCGCCCGGGACTGGGGCTTCTACGAGCAGTACTTC.

The V and J genes are TRBV5-5 and TRBJ1-1; 7 bases agree with TRBD1. The germline V gene has CDR1 SGHKS and CDR2 YYEKEE (reference sequence). The trim removed 2 bases at V and 5 bases at J, leaving 18 bases unmatched. The CDR3 runs 18 residues. As DNA, the CDR3 is TGTGCCAGCAGCTTTAGAGGGGGCGGGGCCTCCCGGGGTACTGAAGCTTTCTTT. Translating gives CASSFRGGGASRGTEAFF.

V and J are TRBV6-5 and TRBJ1-5, with D unclear. V lost 5 bases to trimming and J lost 2 bases, with 7 bases between them. The CDR3 length is 13 residues. CDR1 and CDR2 (germline): MNHEY, SVGAGI. In DNA, the CDR3 is TGTGCCAGCAGTGAAGCTGGCAATCAGCCCCAGCATTTT. Amino acid sequence: CASSEAGNQPQHF.

The chain has TRBV5-5 and TRBJ2-1; the D gene is possibly TRBD2 (6 bases). The CDR3 has 18 amino acids. Germline V gives CDR1 SGHKS, CDR2 YYEKEE (reference sequence). Trimming took off 0 bases at V and 3 bases at J, with 19 bases between the two ends. CDR3 protein: CASSLGGGSGAFYNEQFF. Here the CDR3 DNA reads TGTGCCAGCAGCTTGGGAGGTGGGTCGGGAGCGTTCTACAATGAGCAGTTCTTC.

The gene calls are TRBV23-1 and TRBJ1-3, with D unclear. TRBV23-1 has ORF status, its function being uncertain. This CDR3 is built from 17 residues. V lost 2 bases, J lost 2 bases, and 16 bases lay in between. The chain's CDR3 is CASSQTAIVGPGNTIYF. DNA for the CDR3: TGCGCCAGCAGTCAAACCGCGATTGTGGGCCCTGGAAACACCATATATTTT.

The J gene is TRBJ1-5, the V gene TRBV6-5; D remains ambiguous. The CDR3 runs to 14 residues. Trimming took 6 bases from V and 2 from J, leaving 11 bases between them. Per germline, CDR1 MNHEY and CDR2 SVGAGI. The CDR3 loop is CASRNLRGNQPQHF. CDR3 coding DNA: TGTGCCAGCAGAAACCTGAGGGGCAATCAGCCCCAGCATTTT.

The rearrangement joins TRBV9 to TRBJ2-1, with 7 bases fitting TRBD2. The V segment lost 6 bases and the J segment 0 bases; nucleotides outside the gene matches: 6. Per the germline V gene, CDR1 is SGDLS and CDR2 is YYNGEE. The CDR3 totals 15 residues. This CDR3 is CASTLSGFSYNEQFF. The CDR3 region has the DNA TGTGCCAGCACACTTAGCGGGTTCTCCTACAATGAGCAGTTCTTC.